The source of this T cell receptor beta chain is a study of T-cell reconstitution after alpha-beta-depleted transplantation in children. Unique molecular identifiers were incorporated during preparation of the TCRbeta library. Via MiXCR, TCRdb re-called the PCR reads, giving one row per CDR3 protein. The sample lists more than 200,000 distinct CDR3 sequences; around 7.7% were seen once. Germline CDR1 and CDR2: SGHRS and YFSETQ. This CDR3 contains 13 residues. With 3 bases clipped from V and 7 bases from J, the junction kept 1 base outside the gene matches. This clonotype was counted at least ten times.

Source: PBMCs, mostly from graft donor cells, taken 360 days after TCRalphabeta/CD19-depleted stem cell transplant. The receptor comes from a male patient aged 2 to 10 who had a stem cell transplant for acute myeloid leukemia, so the T cells may come from the graft donor. This chain connects TRBV5-1 to TRBJ2-1; 10 nucleotides match TRBD1. For the CDR3, the DNA is TGCGCCAGCAGCTCGGGACAGGGGAATGAGCAGTTCTTC. Its translation: CASSSGQGNEQFF.